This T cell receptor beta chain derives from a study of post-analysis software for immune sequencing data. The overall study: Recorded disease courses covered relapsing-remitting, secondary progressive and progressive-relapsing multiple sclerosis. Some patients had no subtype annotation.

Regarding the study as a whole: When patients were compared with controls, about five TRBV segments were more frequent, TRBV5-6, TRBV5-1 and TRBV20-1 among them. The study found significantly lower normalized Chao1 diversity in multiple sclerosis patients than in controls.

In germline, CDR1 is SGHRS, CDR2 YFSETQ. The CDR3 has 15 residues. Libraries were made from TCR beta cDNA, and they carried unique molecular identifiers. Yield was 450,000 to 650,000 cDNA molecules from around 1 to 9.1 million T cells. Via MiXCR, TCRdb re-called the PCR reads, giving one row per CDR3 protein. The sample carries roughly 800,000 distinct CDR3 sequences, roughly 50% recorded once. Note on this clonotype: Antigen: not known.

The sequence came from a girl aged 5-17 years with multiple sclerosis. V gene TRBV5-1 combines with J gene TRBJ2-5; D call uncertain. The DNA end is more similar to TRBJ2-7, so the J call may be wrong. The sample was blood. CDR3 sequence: CASSLEGPYTYEQYF. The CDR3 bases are TGCGCCAGCAGCTTAGAAGGCCCGTATACCTACGAGCAGTACTTC.